At least ten counts were recorded for the clone carrying this T cell receptor beta chain. Its antigen is still unknown. The data originate from a study of T cell repertoires in cytomegalovirus infection. A single record per CDR3 protein comes from TCRdb applying MiXCR to the reads. Among about 360,000 distinct CDR3 sequences listed, about a third were seen once. The CDR3 is 15 residues long. CDR1 and CDR2 (germline): SGHVS, FQNEAQ. The V segment lost 5 bases and the J segment 4 bases; nucleotides outside the gene matches: 8. The sample consisted of cultured PBMCs, taken from culture after CMV antigen stimulation. The chain has TRBV7-8 and TRBJ2-1, with TRBD2 matching 7 bases. This receptor was obtained from a human donor in good health (CMV status not recorded). Some clones in this sample may be carry-over from other donors' samples. This CDR3 is CASSTSSGRYNEQFF. CDR3 nucleotide sequence: TGTGCCAGCAGCACCTCTAGCGGAAGGTACAATGAGCAGTTCTTC.